The 9 T cell receptor beta chains reported below all come from one sample, sequenced in a study of blood T cells in healthy people across ages. The use of a sample-barcoded 5' primer and a J-beta primer mix characterized a second PCR of roughly 6 to 11 cycles. MiXCR, applied by TCRdb to the 5' RACE reads, yields one record per CDR3 protein. The sample records roughly 730,000 distinct CDR3 sequences, around three fifths being singletons. What was sequenced was blood. The receptor source for this set is a man between 40 and 49 years old in good health.

This clonotype turned up a few times. V usage is TRBV29-1 and J usage is TRBJ2-5, with 10 nucleotides matching TRBD2. This CDR3 is 14 amino acids long. Germline CDR1 and CDR2: SQVTM and ANQGSEA. V gave up 6 bases and J gave up 2 bases; unmatched junction bases: 6. CDR3 residues: CSVSTSGAQETQYF. DNA of the CDR3: TGCAGCGTCTCCACTAGCGGGGCTCAAGAGACCCAGTACTTC.

This clonotype was detected only a few times. This sequence joins TRBV7-2 and TRBJ2-3, with D possibly matching TRBD2 (7 bases). The CDR3 loop spans 15 amino acids. Trimming took 7 bases from V and 0 from J, leaving 14 bases between them. The V gene's germline CDR1 is SGHTA and CDR2 FQGNSA. In nucleotides, the CDR3 is TGTGCCAGCACCCCCGCGGGGGCTAGCACAGATACGCAGTATTTT. Translating gives CASTPAGASTDTQYF.

V gene TRBV20-1 combines with J gene TRBJ2-5; 7 bases are a match to TRBD1. Germline V gene sequence: CDR1 DFQATT, CDR2 SNEGSKA (reference sequence). V trimming: 6 bases; J trimming: 6 bases; junction bases outside the gene matches: 16. The CDR3 length is 15 residues. The CDR3 nucleotides read TGCAGTGCCGAGGGCGAGGGGGCGGTGGACAAGACCCAGTACTTC. It is translated as CSAEGEGAVDKTQYF.

This clonotype was observed a few times. V and J are TRBV12-3 or TRBV12-4 and TRBJ2-3; D gene uncertain. CDR3 length equals 15 residues. With 6 bases removed from V and 3 bases from J, the gap between germline ends came to 16 bases. The CDR3, as DNA: TGTGCCAGCAGCCTAGTGCCCCAACTGACAGATACGCAGTATTTT. Translated, it gives CASSLVPQLTDTQYF.

This clonotype came up a few times. The V call is TRBV27, the J call TRBJ2-6; perhaps TRBD1 as D (6 bases). Trimming took 7 bases from V and 4 from J, leaving 17 bases between them. CDR3 length: 16 residues. Per germline, CDR1 MNHEY and CDR2 SMNVEV (reference sequence). The CDR3 DNA reads as TGTGCCAGCACGGGGACACCCCTGCGCGGGGCCAACGTCCTGACTTTC. Protein sequence: CASTGTPLRGANVLTF.

V gene TRBV6-5 combines with J gene TRBJ2-7; 15 positions agree with TRBD2. CDR3 length: 14 amino acids. V lost 5 bases to trimming and J lost 7 bases; unmatched junction nucleotides: 3. Germline CDR1 is MNHEY and CDR2 is SVGAGI. The CDR3 loop is CASSGLAGGQEQYF. The CDR3 region has the DNA TGTGCCAGCAGTGGACTAGCGGGAGGGCAGGAGCAGTACTTC.

CDR3 in DNA: TGTGCCAGCAGCTTAGGGGACAGGGAATTCCAAGAGACCCAGTACTTC. Protein sequence: CASSLGDREFQETQYF. The chain combines TRBV7-9 with TRBJ2-5; TRBD1 matches at 9 bases. The CDR3 is made up of 16 amino acids. The germline CDR1 and CDR2 sequences are SEHNR and FQNEAQ (reference sequence). V gave up 1 base and J gave up 1 base; unmatched junction bases: 4. Full variable domain (outside the CDR3, taken from reference TRBV7-9 and TRBJ2-5): DTGVSQNPRHKITKRGQNVTFRCDPISEHNRLYWYRQTLGQGPEFLTYFQNEAQLEKSRLLSDRFSAERPKGSFSTLEIQRTEQGDSAMYLCASSLGDREFQETQYFGPGTRLLVL.

The chain combines TRBV6-2 or TRBV6-3 with TRBJ2-3; D is possibly TRBD2 (6 bases). Germline V CDR1 and CDR2: MNHEY, SVGEGT. This CDR3 comprises 15 residues. V was clipped by 5 bases and J by 5 bases, with 17 bases between them. The CDR3 protein is CASSLGGSLGDTQYF. The CDR3 DNA reads TGTGCCAGCAGTCTGGGAGGAAGTCTAGGAGATACGCAGTATTTT.

A few counts support this clonotype. The chain combines TRBV7-9 with TRBJ2-1; 8 bases agree with TRBD2. Germline V gene sequence: CDR1 SEHNR, CDR2 FQNEAQ (reference sequence). The junction had 10 bases not matched to a gene; V was cut back by 7 bases and J by 2 bases. The CDR3 is 16 amino acids. In DNA form, the CDR3 reads TGTGCCAGCAAAAAAACGGGGGGGATCACCTACAATGAGCAGTTCTTC. It translates to CASKKTGGITYNEQFF.